Following are 29 T cell receptor beta chains from one sample sequenced in a study of T cells after yellow fever vaccination. Via MiXCR, TCRdb re-called the 5' RACE reads, giving one row per CDR3 protein. The sample records roughly 45,000 distinct CDR3 sequences, 6% to 7% being singletons. Sequencing used CD8+ T cells not binding an NS4B(214-222) dextramer, sorted from PBMCs, obtained 45 days after the yellow fever booster vaccination. These receptors originate from a man aged 25 to 40 who received the YFV17D yellow fever vaccine.

This clonotype was detected many times. The chain has TRBV5-6 and TRBJ2-7, with D tentatively TRBD2 (6 bases). With 2 bases removed from V and 7 bases from J, the gap between germline ends came to 19 bases. CDR3 size: 15 residues. CDR1 SGHDT and CDR2 YYEEEE come from the germline V gene. This CDR3 reads CASSFPLDGGGEQYF. The CDR3 DNA reads as TGTGCCAGCAGCTTTCCTTTGGACGGGGGTGGAGAGCAGTACTTC.

This clonotype was seen at least ten times. The V call is TRBV4-3, the J call TRBJ2-2; D is perhaps TRBD2 (6 bases). With 1 base removed from V and 5 bases from J, the gap between germline ends came to 8 bases. The CDR3 sequence is 14 residues long. Germline CDR1 is LGHNA and CDR2 is YSLEER. The CDR3 is CASSQVSGTGELFF. The CDR3 DNA reads TGCGCCAGCAGCCAAGTTAGCGGAACCGGGGAGCTGTTTTTT.

This clonotype appeared many times. The chain links TRBV4-3 to TRBJ1-4; D unclear. This CDR3 has 16 amino acids. Germline CDR1 LGHNA, CDR2 YSLEER. V was pared by 0 bases and J by 0 bases, with 8 bases between. CDR3 protein: CASSQDTDTTNEKLFF. For the CDR3, the DNA is TGCGCCAGCAGCCAAGACACAGACACAACTAATGAAAAACTGTTTTTT.

The V and J genes are TRBV5-6 and TRBJ2-1; 10 positions agree with TRBD2. CDR1 and CDR2 (germline): SGHDT, YYEEEE. J was trimmed by 8 bases and V by 2 bases; bases with no gene match: 7. The CDR3 runs 15 residues. The CDR3: CASSFLTSGVHEQFF. CDR3 coding DNA: TGTGCCAGCAGCTTTCTTACTAGCGGGGTCCATGAGCAGTTCTTC.

This clonotype was detected ten times or more. V is TRBV20-1 and J is TRBJ2-1, with 10 bases matching TRBD2. This CDR3 comprises 15 residues. Germline values: CDR1 DFQATT, CDR2 SNEGSKA (reference sequence). The trim removed 4 bases at V and 4 bases at J, leaving 7 bases unmatched. CDR3: CSATTAGGIYNEQFF. For the CDR3, the DNA is TGCAGTGCTACGACAGCGGGGGGGATTTACAATGAGCAGTTCTTC.

In this sample, this clonotype turned up many times. The chain carries TRBV4-3 and TRBJ1-1, with 7 bases matching TRBD1. The J segment lost 7 bases and the V segment lost 0 bases, leaving 5 bases of the junction unmatched. CDR3 length: 14 amino acids. Germline V gene data show CDR1 as LGHNA and CDR2 as YSLEER. The CDR3 sequence: CASSQDRGLGEAFF. CDR3 DNA sequence: TGCGCCAGCAGCCAAGACAGGGGGTTGGGTGAAGCTTTCTTT.

This clonotype occurred many times. The V call is TRBV7-6, the J call TRBJ1-5; 7 positions agree with TRBD1. The V gene end was trimmed by 5 bases and the J gene end by 3 bases; junction bases not matched to a gene: 10. Germline V gives CDR1 SGHVS, CDR2 FNYEAQ. The CDR3 totals 16 residues. The CDR3 region has the DNA TGTGCCAGCAGCCCCCTGGAGGGGACAGTCAATCAGCCCCAGCATTTT. Protein: CASSPLEGTVNQPQHF. The whole variable domain, filled in from reference TRBV7-6 and TRBJ1-5, reads GAGVSQSPRYKVTKRGQDVALRCDPISGHVSLYWYRQALGQGPEFLTYFNYEAQQDKSGLPNDRFSAERPEGSISTLTIQRTEQRDSAMYRCASSPLEGTVNQPQHFGDGTRLSIL.

Details on this clonotype: At one end the junction does not follow the germline gene, possibly because of a read error. CDR3 protein: CASSPGASLSSYNEQLF. CDR3 nucleotide sequence: TGCGCCAGCAGCCCGGGGGCTAGCCTTAGTTCCTACAATGAGCAGCTCTTC. J is TRBJ2-1 and V is TRBV5-1; D could derive from TRBD1 or TRBD2 (6 bases each). Germline loops: CDR1 SGHRS, CDR2 YFSETQ. The CDR3 sequence is 17 residues long.

At least ten counts were recorded for this clonotype. The rearrangement uses TRBV20-1 and TRBJ2-2, with D unresolved. The CDR3 totals 13 residues. The germline V and J ends were trimmed by 3 bases and 3 bases, with 8 bases remaining between them. In germline, CDR1 is DFQATT, CDR2 SNEGSKA (reference sequence). The CDR3 DNA reads TGCAGTGCTAGGCTAGGTGACACCGGGGAGCTGTTTTTT. Residues: CSARLGDTGELFF.

This clonotype occurred many times. The chain recombines TRBV2 with TRBJ2-2, with D perhaps TRBD2 (6 bases). Between the trimmed V and J ends, which lost 6 bases and 6 bases, there was a span of 8 bases. Germline V gives CDR1 SNHLY, CDR2 FYNNEI. The length of the CDR3 is 12 residues. CDR3 DNA sequence: TGTGCCAGCAGGGGGGGTGCCGGGGAGCTGTTTTTT. This gives the protein CASRGGAGELFF.

There are many counts of this clonotype. The chain is built from TRBV11-2 and TRBJ2-1; 11 bases fit TRBD1. Germline lookup yields CDR1 SGHAT and CDR2 FQNNGV. The CDR3 loop spans 15 amino acids. V dropped 4 bases and J dropped 7; count of bases not matched to a gene: 6. In DNA, the CDR3 is TGTGCCAGCAGCTCCTGGGGACAGGGGGTGAATGAGCAGTTCTTC. It translates to CASSSWGQGVNEQFF. The whole variable domain, remainder taken from reference TRBV11-2 and TRBJ2-1, is EAGVAQSPRYKIIEKRQSVAFWCNPISGHATLYWYQQILGQGPKLLIQFQNNGVVDDSQLPKDRFSAERLKGVDSTLKIQPAKLEDSAVYLCASSSWGQGVNEQFFGPGTRLTVL.

The V gene is TRBV29-1, the J gene TRBJ1-2; D remains unclear. The CDR3 spans 11 residues. V lost 4 bases and J lost 4, with 7 bases in between. In germline, CDR1 is SQVTM, CDR2 ANQGSEA. The CDR3 sequence is CSVAALYGYTF. In DNA form, the CDR3 reads TGCAGCGTTGCGGCCCTCTATGGCTACACCTTC.

The V and J genes are TRBV18 and TRBJ2-5, with 8 bases matching TRBD1. J gave up 0 bases and V 3 bases, and 15 bases lay outside the gene matches. Looked up from germline, CDR1 is KGHSH and CDR2 is LQKENI. The CDR3 totals 19 residues. The CDR3 nucleotides read TGTGCCAGCTCACCTAGGGACAGGCCCCCCGACATAAACCAAGAGACCCAGTACTTC. Its protein is CASSPRDRPPDINQETQYF.

This clonotype was seen many times. This chain joins TRBV30 and TRBJ2-7, with 11 positions matching TRBD2. After removal of 4 bases from V and 1 base from J, the junction contained 9 bases not matched to a gene. The CDR3 has 16 residues. Germline CDR1 is GTSNPN and CDR2 is SVGIG (reference sequence). The CDR3 DNA is TGTGCCTGGACCCCCCAGGGACTAGCGGCTTCCTACGAGCAGTACTTC. As protein: CAWTPQGLAASYEQYF.

This clonotype was recorded many times. The genes are TRBV6-1 and TRBJ1-5; D is unresolved. Germline CDR1 reads MNHNS; CDR2 reads SASEGT. CDR3 length: 14 amino acids. Trimming removed 6 bases from V and 1 base from J, with 10 bases in between. CDR3 loop: CASSPTWSNQPQHF. The CDR3 region has the DNA TGTGCCAGCAGCCCAACCTGGAGCAATCAGCCCCAGCATTTT.

This clonotype came up many times. The V call is TRBV7-2, the J call TRBJ2-2, with D uncertain. The CDR3 contains 13 residues. V was trimmed by 11 bases and J by 3 bases, leaving 13 bases between them. Germline V gene data show CDR1 as SGHTA and CDR2 as FQGNSA. As DNA, the CDR3 is TGTGCCGCCTCCAGTGTGTACACCGGGGAGCTGTTTTTT. Residues: CAASSVYTGELFF.

At least ten counts were recorded for this clonotype. This sequence joins TRBV20-1 and TRBJ2-3, with 9 bases fitting TRBD2. There are 14 residues in the CDR3. Germline V gives CDR1 DFQATT, CDR2 SNEGSKA (reference sequence). Germline trimming cut 4 bases from V and 0 bases from J; bases unmatched to any gene: 2. CDR3 protein: CSATSGISTDTQYF. CDR3 DNA sequence: TGCAGTGCTACTAGCGGGATCAGCACAGATACGCAGTATTTT.

This clonotype was recorded at least ten times. The chain is built from TRBV5-1 and TRBJ1-1; no reliable D call. CDR3 length: 14 amino acids. Trimming took off 4 bases at V and 4 bases at J, with 14 bases between the two ends. Germline V gene data show CDR1 as SGHRS and CDR2 as YFSETQ. The CDR3: CASSSPHLGTEAFF. The DNA of the CDR3 is TGCGCCAGCAGCAGTCCCCATTTGGGCACTGAAGCTTTCTTT. The variable domain in full, with the rest retrieved from reference TRBV5-1 and TRBJ1-1, is KAGVTQTPRYLIKTRGQQVTLSCSPISGHRSVSWYQQTPGQGLQFLFEYFSETQRNKGNFPGRFSGRQFSNSRSEMNVSTLELGDSALYLCASSSPHLGTEAFFGQGTRLTVV.

There are a few counts of this clonotype. This chain connects TRBV28 to TRBJ2-2, with D possibly TRBD1 on 5 matching bases. Germline V CDR1 and CDR2: MDHEN, SYDVKM. The CDR3 has 17 residues. The germline V and J ends were trimmed by 2 bases and 4 bases, with 17 bases remaining between them. The CDR3 spells CASSLPSLQGPTGELFF. The DNA for the CDR3 is TGTGCCAGCAGTTTACCCTCCCTTCAGGGTCCCACCGGGGAGCTGTTTTTT.

This clonotype was picked up a small number of times. The rearrangement uses TRBV5-5 and TRBJ2-6; 9 bases line up with TRBD1. The J segment lost 1 base and the V segment lost 4 bases, leaving 3 bases of the junction unmatched. The germline V gene has CDR1 SGHKS and CDR2 YYEKEE (reference sequence). The CDR3 covers 16 residues. The CDR3 reads CASSTGTGSGANVLTF. CDR3 DNA sequence: TGTGCCAGCAGCACCGGGACAGGGTCTGGGGCCAACGTCCTGACTTTC.

At least ten counts were recorded for this clonotype. V usage is TRBV20-1 and J usage is TRBJ2-3; TRBD2 matches 10 bases. The ends lost 0 bases at V and 6 bases at J; junction bases unmatched: 6. Germline values: CDR1 DFQATT, CDR2 SNEGSKA (reference sequence). This CDR3 is 15 amino acids long. CDR3 in amino acids: CSARDPAGGGDTQYF. Here the CDR3 DNA reads TGCAGTGCTAGAGATCCAGCGGGAGGGGGCGATACGCAGTATTTT.

This clonotype was found many times. The chain uses TRBV7-2 and TRBJ2-3, with TRBD2 identical over 8 bases. The CDR3 is made up of 16 amino acids. In germline, CDR1 is SGHTA, CDR2 FQGNSA. V shed 3 bases, J shed 2 bases, and the junction held 7 bases outside the gene matches. CDR3 DNA: TGTGCCAGCAGCTTCTCCAGCGGGAGACCCACAGATACGCAGTATTTT. It specifies CASSFSSGRPTDTQYF.

This clonotype was counted ten times or more. V is TRBV27 and J is TRBJ2-1; possible D gene TRBD2, 6 bases. V lost 8 bases, J lost 6 bases, and 17 bases lay in between. CDR3 size: 14 residues. Germline V gives CDR1 MNHEY, CDR2 SMNVEV (reference sequence). Here the CDR3 reads CASGGGMPANEQFF. The CDR3 bases are TGTGCCAGCGGTGGGGGGATGCCTGCCAATGAGCAGTTCTTC.

On this clonotype itself: A much larger clone differs by one base, so this may be a read error. This sequence joins TRBV6-5 and TRBJ2-1, with 10 bases matching TRBD2. This CDR3 comprises 16 residues. From germline, CDR1 is MNHEY and CDR2 SVGAGI. With 2 bases clipped from V and 7 bases from J, the junction kept 8 bases outside the gene matches. The CDR3 loop reads CASSYLLAGAQNEQFF. In DNA, the CDR3 is TGTGCCAGCAGTTACCTGCTAGCGGGAGCCCAGAATGAGCAGTTCTTC.

This clonotype was counted a few times. The chain links TRBV29-1 to TRBJ2-1, with a possible D match to TRBD1 (5 bases). There are 11 residues in the CDR3. CDR1 and CDR2 from the germline V gene are SQVTM and ANQGSEA. The CDR3 region is CTGFSYNEQFF. CDR3 in DNA: TGCACAGGGTTCTCCTACAATGAGCAGTTCTTC.

In this sample, this clonotype turned up many times. CDR3 residues: CASSYGGRVVETQYF. The CDR3 bases are TGTGCCAGCAGTTACGGCGGGAGGGTTGTGGAGACCCAGTACTTC. The V gene is TRBV6-5, the J gene TRBJ2-5; 9 bases are a match to TRBD2. V trimming: 2 bases; J trimming: 5 bases; junction bases outside the gene matches: 6. The CDR3 totals 15 residues. Germline values: CDR1 MNHEY, CDR2 SVGAGI.

In this sample, this clonotype turned up a few times. The gene calls are TRBV30 and TRBJ2-7; perhaps TRBD2 as D (6 bases). CDR1 and CDR2 (germline): GTSNPN, SVGIG (reference sequence). The CDR3 length is 15 residues. Trimming removed 3 bases at V and 1 base at J, with 16 bases between. The CDR3 coding sequence is TGTGCCTGGAGGGAACCGGGACTTAATTCCTACGAGCAGTACTTC. It yields the protein CAWREPGLNSYEQYF.

This clonotype came up many times. The V gene is TRBV5-1, the J gene TRBJ2-7; maybe TRBD1 (5 bases). This CDR3 has 14 amino acids. CDR1 SGHRS and CDR2 YFSETQ come from the germline V gene. V was cut by 0 bases and J by 2 bases, with 9 bases left in between. The CDR3 nucleotides read TGCGCCAGCAGCTTGGAGGCAGGGACCTACGAGCAGTACTTC. It translates to CASSLEAGTYEQYF.

The chain carries TRBV28 and TRBJ2-3; the D gene is possibly TRBD1 (5 bases). This CDR3 has 16 amino acids. CDR1 is MDHEN, CDR2 SYDVKM, per germline. V was trimmed by 2 bases and J by 8 bases, leaving 20 bases between them. CDR3 in DNA: TGTGCCAGCAGTTTAAGTCCCAGGGCGCGATCAGTTACGCAGTATTTT. Its translation: CASSLSPRARSVTQYF.